This T cell receptor beta chain was captured by sequencing in a study of T-cell reconstitution after alpha-beta-depleted transplantation in children. In its sample, this clonotype was seen a few times. Its target is unknown. Study findings and constraints: For some patients, TCRbeta diversity was high at day 60 because of recipient T cells and thymic progenitors that survived. Several hundred graft clones that had expanded were reportedly the source of alpha-beta T cells about two months after transplant. Fresh T-cell production supplied most of the T-cell counts and diversity seen one year after transplant.

CDR3 length: 15 residues. With V trimmed by 3 bases and J by 5 bases, 12 bases remained unmatched. Germline CDR1 and CDR2: DFQATT and SNEGSKA (reference sequence). Unique molecular identifiers were incorporated when the TCRbeta library was constructed. TCRdb processed the PCR reads anew with MiXCR; each CDR3 protein has one entry. The sample holds about 580,000 distinct CDR3 sequences, 20% to 25% seen once. The input for sequencing was PBMCs, mostly from graft donor cells, taken 360 days after TCRalphabeta/CD19-depleted stem cell transplant. The V call is TRBV20-1, the J call TRBJ2-5; 7 bases match TRBD2. This sequence was found in a boy in the first two years of life who had a stem cell transplant for acute myeloid leukemia, so the T cells may come from the graft donor. CDR3 coding DNA: TGCAGTGCTAGGCCCCAGCGGGGAGGCGGGGAGACCCAGTACTTC. This codes for CSARPQRGGGETQYF.